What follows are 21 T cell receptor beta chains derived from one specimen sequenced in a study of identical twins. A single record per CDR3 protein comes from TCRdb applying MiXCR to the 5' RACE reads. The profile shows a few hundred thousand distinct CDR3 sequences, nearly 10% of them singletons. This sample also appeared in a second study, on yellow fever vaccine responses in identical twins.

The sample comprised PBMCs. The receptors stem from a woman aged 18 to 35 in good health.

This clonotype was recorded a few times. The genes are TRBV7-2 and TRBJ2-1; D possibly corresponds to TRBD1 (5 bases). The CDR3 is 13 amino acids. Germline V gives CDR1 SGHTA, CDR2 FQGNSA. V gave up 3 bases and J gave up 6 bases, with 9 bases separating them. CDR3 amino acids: CASSFSRVNEQFF. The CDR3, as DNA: TGTGCCAGCAGCTTCTCCAGGGTCAATGAGCAGTTCTTC.

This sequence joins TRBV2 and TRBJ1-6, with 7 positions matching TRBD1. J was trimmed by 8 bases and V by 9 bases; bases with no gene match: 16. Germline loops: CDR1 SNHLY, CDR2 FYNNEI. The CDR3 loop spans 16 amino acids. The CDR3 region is CARSTVGGQRYSPLHF. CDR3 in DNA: TGTGCCAGGAGTACGGTAGGGGGACAGCGTTATTCACCCCTCCACTTT.

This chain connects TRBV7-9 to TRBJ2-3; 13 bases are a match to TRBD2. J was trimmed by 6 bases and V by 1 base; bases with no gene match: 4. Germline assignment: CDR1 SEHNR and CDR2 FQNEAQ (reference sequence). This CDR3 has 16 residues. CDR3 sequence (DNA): TGTGCCAGCAGCTTAGGGGGACTAGCGGGACCGGATACGCAGTATTTT. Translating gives CASSLGGLAGPDTQYF.

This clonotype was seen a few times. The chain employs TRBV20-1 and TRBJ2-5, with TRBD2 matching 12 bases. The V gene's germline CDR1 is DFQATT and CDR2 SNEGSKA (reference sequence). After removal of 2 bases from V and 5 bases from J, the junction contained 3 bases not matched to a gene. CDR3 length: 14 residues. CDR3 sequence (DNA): TGCAGTGCTAGACTAGCGGGGGGGTTTGAGACCCAGTACTTC. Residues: CSARLAGGFETQYF.

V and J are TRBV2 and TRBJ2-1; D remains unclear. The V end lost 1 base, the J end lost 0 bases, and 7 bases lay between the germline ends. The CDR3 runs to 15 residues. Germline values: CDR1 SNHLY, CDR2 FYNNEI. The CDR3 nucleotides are TGTGCCAGCAGTGAAGTGGATCGCTCCTACAATGAGCAGTTCTTC. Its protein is CASSEVDRSYNEQFF.

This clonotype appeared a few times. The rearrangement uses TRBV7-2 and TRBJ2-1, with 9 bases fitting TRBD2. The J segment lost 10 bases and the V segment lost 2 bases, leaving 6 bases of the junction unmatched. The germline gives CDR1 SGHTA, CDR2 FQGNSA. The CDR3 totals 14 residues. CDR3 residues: CASSLLAGGLEQFF. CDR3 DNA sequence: TGTGCCAGCAGCTTATTGGCGGGAGGGCTAGAGCAGTTCTTC.

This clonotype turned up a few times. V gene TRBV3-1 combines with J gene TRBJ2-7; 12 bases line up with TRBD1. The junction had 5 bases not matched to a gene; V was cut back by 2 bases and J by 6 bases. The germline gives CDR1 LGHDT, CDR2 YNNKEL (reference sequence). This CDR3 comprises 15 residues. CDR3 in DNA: TGTGCCAGCAGCCAACCGGGACAGGGGGCGCCCGAGCAGTACTTC. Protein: CASSQPGQGAPEQYF.

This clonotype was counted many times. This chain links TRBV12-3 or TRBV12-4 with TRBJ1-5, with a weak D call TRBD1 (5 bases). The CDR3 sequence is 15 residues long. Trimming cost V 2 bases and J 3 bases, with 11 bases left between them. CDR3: CASSLKGFDNQPQHF. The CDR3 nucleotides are TGTGCCAGCAGTTTAAAGGGGTTCGACAATCAGCCCCAGCATTTT.

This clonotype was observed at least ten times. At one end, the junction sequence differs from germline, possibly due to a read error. The CDR3 DNA reads TGTGCCACCAGCAGAGAGGCGACCTGGTTGGTCTTC. This translates into CATSREATWLVF. The J gene is TRBJ2-1, the V gene TRBV15; D gene unclear. CDR1 is LNHNV and CDR2 is YYDKDF in the germline V gene (reference sequence). The CDR3 has 12 amino acids.

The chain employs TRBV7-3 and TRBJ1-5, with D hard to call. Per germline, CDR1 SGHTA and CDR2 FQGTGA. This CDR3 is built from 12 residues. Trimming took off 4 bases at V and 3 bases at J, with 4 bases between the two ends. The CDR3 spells CASSSFNQPQHF. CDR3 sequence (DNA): TGTGCCAGCAGCTCATTCAATCAGCCCCAGCATTTT.

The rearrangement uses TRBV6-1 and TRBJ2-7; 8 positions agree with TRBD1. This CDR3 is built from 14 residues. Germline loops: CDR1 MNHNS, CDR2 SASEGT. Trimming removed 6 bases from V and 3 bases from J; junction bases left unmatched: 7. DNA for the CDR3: TGTGCCAGCAGCTCTCCGGGACAGGTCTACGAGCAGTACTTC. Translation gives CASSSPGQVYEQYF.

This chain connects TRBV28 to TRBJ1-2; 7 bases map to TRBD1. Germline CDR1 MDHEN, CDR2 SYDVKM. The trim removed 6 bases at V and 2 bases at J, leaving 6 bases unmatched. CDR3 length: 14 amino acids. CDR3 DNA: TGTGCCAGCAGGGTAACAGGGGTAAACTATGGCTACACCTTC. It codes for CASRVTGVNYGYTF.

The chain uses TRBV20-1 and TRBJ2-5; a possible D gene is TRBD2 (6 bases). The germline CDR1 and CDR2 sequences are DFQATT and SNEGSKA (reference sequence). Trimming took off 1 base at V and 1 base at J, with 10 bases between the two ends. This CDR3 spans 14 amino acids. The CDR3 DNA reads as TGCAGTGCTAGAGGAGGGACTGCCCAAGAGACCCAGTACTTC. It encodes CSARGGTAQETQYF.

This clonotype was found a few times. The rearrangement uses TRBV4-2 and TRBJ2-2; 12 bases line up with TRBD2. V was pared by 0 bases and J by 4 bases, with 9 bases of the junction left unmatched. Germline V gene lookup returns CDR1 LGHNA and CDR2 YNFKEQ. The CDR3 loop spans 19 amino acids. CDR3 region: CASSQEGLAGGPGTGELFF. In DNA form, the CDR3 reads TGTGCCAGCAGCCAAGAGGGCCTAGCGGGAGGGCCCGGCACCGGGGAGCTGTTTTTT.

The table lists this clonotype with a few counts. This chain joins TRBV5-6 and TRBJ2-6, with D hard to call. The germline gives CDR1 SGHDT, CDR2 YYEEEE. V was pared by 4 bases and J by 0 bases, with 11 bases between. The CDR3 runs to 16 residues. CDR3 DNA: TGTGCCAGCAGCCTCACTCCACACTCTGGGGCCAACGTCCTGACTTTC. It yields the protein CASSLTPHSGANVLTF.

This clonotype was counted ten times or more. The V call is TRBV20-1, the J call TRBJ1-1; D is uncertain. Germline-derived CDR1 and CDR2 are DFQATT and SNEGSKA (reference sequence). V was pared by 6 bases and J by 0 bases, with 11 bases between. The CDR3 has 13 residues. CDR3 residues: CSALVGVNTEAFF. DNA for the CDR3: TGCAGTGCACTGGTCGGCGTGAACACTGAAGCTTTCTTT.

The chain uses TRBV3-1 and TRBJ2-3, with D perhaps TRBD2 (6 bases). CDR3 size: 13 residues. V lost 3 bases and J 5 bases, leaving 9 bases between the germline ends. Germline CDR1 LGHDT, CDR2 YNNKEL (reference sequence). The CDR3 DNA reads TGTGCCAGCAGCCAGCGCGGGGAAGATACGCAGTATTTT. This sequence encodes CASSQRGEDTQYF.

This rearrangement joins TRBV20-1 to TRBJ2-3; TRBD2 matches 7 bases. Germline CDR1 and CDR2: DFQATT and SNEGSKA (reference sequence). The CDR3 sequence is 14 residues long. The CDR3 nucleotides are TGCACTCCCCTACTAGCGCCTAGCACAGATACGCAGTATTTT. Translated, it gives CTPLLAPSTDTQYF.

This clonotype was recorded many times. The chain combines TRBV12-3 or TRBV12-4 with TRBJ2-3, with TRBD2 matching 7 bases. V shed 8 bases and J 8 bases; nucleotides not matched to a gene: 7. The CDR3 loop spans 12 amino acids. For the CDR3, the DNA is TGTGCCAGCTGTAACCCTAGCGGTACGCAGTATTTT. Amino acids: CASCNPSGTQYF.

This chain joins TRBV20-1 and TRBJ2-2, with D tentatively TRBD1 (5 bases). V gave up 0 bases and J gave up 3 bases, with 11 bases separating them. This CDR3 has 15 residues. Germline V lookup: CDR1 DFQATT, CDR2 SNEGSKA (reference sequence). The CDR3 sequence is CSARDRQGYTGELFF. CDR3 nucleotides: TGCAGTGCTAGAGATCGTCAGGGATACACCGGGGAGCTGTTTTTT.

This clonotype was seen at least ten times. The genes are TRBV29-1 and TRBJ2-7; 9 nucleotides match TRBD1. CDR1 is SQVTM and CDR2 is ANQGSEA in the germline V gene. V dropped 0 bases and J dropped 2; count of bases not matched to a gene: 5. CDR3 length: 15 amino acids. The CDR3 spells CSVEDSRQGAYEQYF. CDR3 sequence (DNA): TGCAGCGTTGAAGATAGTAGACAGGGGGCCTACGAGCAGTACTTC.